The clone carrying this T cell receptor beta chain was seen ten or more times. Its antigen is still unknown. The junction departs from germline at one end; a sequencing error may be responsible. The data belong to a study of T cells after yellow fever vaccination. The V gene's germline CDR1 is SGHRS and CDR2 YFSETQ. This CDR3 has 14 amino acids. General study results and limits: There was a possibility that FACS-sorted repertoires contained abundant clonotypes contaminating from the bulk population. There was a small share of clonotypes that showed up in both the CD4 and CD8 compartments.

TCR cDNA was made by 5'RACE template switching, adding a universal primer site and UMIs. TCRdb analysed the 5' RACE reads with MiXCR anew, one entry per CDR3 protein. The repertoire includes a few hundred thousand distinct CDR3 sequences, 6.9% of them detected once, and approximately 0.84% sits in the top ten. The clonotype originates from a man aged 25 to 40 who received the YFV17D yellow fever vaccine. The source was CD4+ T cells sorted from PBMCs, collected 15 days after the yellow fever booster vaccination. The gene calls are TRBV5-1 and TRBJ2-2; D is unclear. DNA of the CDR3: TGTGCCAGCAGCTTAGTCTTGAACACCGGGGAGCTGTTTTTT. Its protein is CASSLVLNTGELFF. The variable domain in full, with the rest retrieved from reference TRBV5-1 and TRBJ2-2, is KAGVTQTPRYLIKTRGQQVTLSCSPISGHRSVSWYQQTPGQGLQFLFEYFSETQRNKGNFPGRFSGRQFSNSRSEMNVSTLELGDSALYLCASSLVLNTGELFFGEGSRLTVL.